This T cell receptor (beta chain) comes out of a study of regulatory T cells in long-lasting Graves disease. This clonotype was counted only a few times. The antigen is unknown. The TCR beta library used iRepertoire HTBI primers with Arm-PCR amplification of CDR3. TCRdb recomputed calls from the multiplex PCR reads with MiXCR, one row per CDR3 protein. The profile shows about 310,000 distinct CDR3 sequences, around 20% of them singletons. CDR3 size: 15 residues. CDR1 is SGDLS, CDR2 YYNGEE, per germline. Deletions cut 4 bases from V and 3 bases from J, with 11 bases between. Study outcomes and limitations: Repertoires from persistent disease leaned toward TRBV28, TRBJ1-2 and TRBJ2-5. The number of shared public clonotypes was higher in persistent patients (more than 2,500) than new patients (more than 850).

Noted time point: persistent/refractory GD, antithyroid drugs over 5 years with positive TRAb. The TCR library used RNA extracted from PBMCs. The sequencing used peripheral blood mononuclear cells (PBMCs), collected when the disease was refractory, from a patient treated with antithyroid drugs. The chain has TRBV9 and TRBJ2-6; no definite D call. The TCR originated in a female donor with Graves disease. CDR3 in amino acids: CASSPRDGGANVLTF. In DNA, the CDR3 is TGTGCCAGCAGCCCCCGTGATGGTGGGGCCAACGTCCTGACTTTC. Combining the CDR3 with reference TRBV9 and TRBJ2-6 gives the whole variable domain DSGVTQTPKHLITATGQRVTLRCSPRSGDLSVYWYQQSLDQGLQFLIQYYNGEERAKGNILERFSAQQFPDLHSELNLSSLELGDSALYFCASSPRDGGANVLTFGAGSRLTVL.